This T cell receptor beta chain was recorded in a study of cytomegalovirus exposure and HLA in healthy donors. In the PCR, 60 Vbeta and 13 Jbeta primers were used. Clones were read by immunoSEQ multiplex PCR, and TCRdb kept only the in-frame ones, dropping some. The sample lists 90,000 to 100,000 clones; about 74% were seen once. Study conclusions and caveats: Excluded were some V segments that proved indistinguishable, including TRBV6-2 and TRBV6-3.

Germline-derived CDR1 and CDR2 are SGHDT and YYEEEE. V lost 7 bases to trimming and J lost 4 bases; unmatched junction nucleotides: 6. This CDR3 has 14 residues. Concerning this clone: The antigen remains unidentified.

The chain uses TRBV5-6 and TRBJ2-5; 11 bases align to TRBD1. The sample consisted of PBMCs. The TCR comes from a female donor in good health and CMV-seronegative. This chain's CDR3 is CASGTGQGVETQYF. CDR3 DNA sequence: TGTGCCAGCGGGACGGGACAGGGGGTAGAGACCCAGTACTTC. Looking up the rest from reference TRBV5-6 and TRBJ2-5 gives the full variable domain: DAGVTQSPTHLIKTRGQQVTLRCSPKSGHDTVSWYQQALGQGPQFIFQYYEEEERQRGNFPDRFSGHQFPNYSSELNVNALLLGDSALYLCASGTGQGVETQYFGPGTRLLVL.